This TCR beta chain is drawn from a study of blood T cell repertoires in COVID-19. Whole-study context: Acute-phase and convalescent COVID-19 samples originated in the United States, Italy and Spain.

Produced via immunoSEQ multiplex PCR; TCRdb's table is partial and in-frame only. The sample has around 100,000 clones; roughly 90% are singletons. The germline CDR1 and CDR2 sequences are GTSNPN and SVGIG (reference sequence). Trimming at V came to 2 bases and at J to 0 bases, leaving 8 bases not matched to a gene. The CDR3 totals 16 residues. This TCR was sampled from a human donor in a cohort sampled during active COVID-19. The V gene is TRBV30, the J gene TRBJ2-3; TRBD2 aligns across 7 bases. The source material was peripheral blood. The CDR3 protein is CAWSFGLVLSTDTQYF. In nucleotides, the CDR3 is TGTGCCTGGAGTTTCGGACTAGTCCTTAGCACAGATACGCAGTATTTT.